This T cell receptor (beta chain) was profiled in a study of regulatory T cells (dated by TCRdb to the late 2010s). Some background on the complete study: The study compared T-cell receptor beta repertoires of sorted regulatory, conventional CD4+ and CD8+ T cells between CD3G-deficient patients and healthy controls. What the authors observed across the whole study: Enrichment for hydrophobic residues at CDR3 positions 6 and 7 was found in conventional CD4+ T cells from CD3G-deficient patients, suggesting more self-reactive specificities. Restricted unique TRB V-J pairs and skewed V and J gene usage were observed in patient repertoires, most markedly in regulatory T cells.

Evidence of autoimmunity was found in all CD3G-deficient patients, and more severe autoimmunity was observed in two of the patients. At the time of testing, the patients were between 2 and 39 years old, and their CD4+ and CD8+ T cells had reduced naive proportions and increased memory proportions. CD4+ cells were FACS-sorted into CD25-high CD127-low regulatory T cells and CD25-low CD127-high conventional CD4+ T cells. About 6 individuals with CD3G deficiency made up the patient group. Patient samples and clinical data were obtained from an international physician network spanning the United States, Europe and Asia. Ficoll density separation was used to isolate peripheral blood mononuclear cells. With respect to this clone: Its binding antigen is unknown. Per-nucleotide qualities are absent, and no much larger clonotype sits a single base away.

Between the V and J ends, shortened by 3 bases and 0 bases respectively, the junction contains 6 bases. According to the germline V gene, CDR1 reads MDHEN and CDR2 reads SYDVKM. The CDR3 covers 15 residues, taking in both the cysteine and the phenylalanine. CDR3 DNA is the only sequence kept; it has 45 bases, read in frame from the first base. The multiplex PCR relied on 52 forward TRBV primers and 13 reverse TRBJ primers, and amplification bias was corrected through assay-based and computational methods. Rearranged TRB loci were amplified from genomic DNA by multiplex PCR within the immunoSEQ assay. An Illumina HiSeq platform was used to sequence the TRB amplicons. The paper's processing steps were these. Custom algorithms error-filtered the raw sequences and aligned the raw sequences to reference gene sequences, after which the immunoSEQ online tools were used for analysis. Frequencies of productive and nonproductive TRB rearrangements were assessed among unique sequences as well as among total sequences. Assessment of potential self-reactivity relied on the hydrophobicity of positions 6 and 7 in the TRB CDR3, along with their amino acid composition. For group comparisons, t tests, Mann-Whitney tests or two-way ANOVA were performed in Prism software. What TCRdb holds here is the immuneACCESS table cut down to in-frame rearrangements. Part of the clones is not present; checked against another copy, under half of the missing clones reflect an unresolved V gene, and the others are unexplained. V, J and clone size are taken as reported in that table, and D and trimming were inferred from the DNA itself. The sample table lists some 29,000 clones, roughly 92% of them with a count of one. Jointly, the top ten make up around 1.5% of the sample.

The sequence is built from TRBV28 and TRBJ2-6; the D gene assignment is ambiguous. Sequenced input: conventional CD4+ T cells sorted from blood. This TCR derives from a person in their late teens or twenties with CD3G deficiency. The sequenced DNA: TGTGCCAGCAGTTTGGGTGGCTCTGGGGCCAACGTCCTGACTTTC. It is translated as CASSLGGSGANVLTF. When the CDR3 is completed using the reference TRBV28 and TRBJ2-6 genes on either side, the full variable domain is DVKVTQSSRYLVKRTGEKVFLECVQDMDHENMFWYRQDPGLGLRLIYFSYDVKMKEKGDIPEGYSVSREKKERFSLILESASTNQTSMYLCASSLGGSGANVLTFGAGSRLTVL.